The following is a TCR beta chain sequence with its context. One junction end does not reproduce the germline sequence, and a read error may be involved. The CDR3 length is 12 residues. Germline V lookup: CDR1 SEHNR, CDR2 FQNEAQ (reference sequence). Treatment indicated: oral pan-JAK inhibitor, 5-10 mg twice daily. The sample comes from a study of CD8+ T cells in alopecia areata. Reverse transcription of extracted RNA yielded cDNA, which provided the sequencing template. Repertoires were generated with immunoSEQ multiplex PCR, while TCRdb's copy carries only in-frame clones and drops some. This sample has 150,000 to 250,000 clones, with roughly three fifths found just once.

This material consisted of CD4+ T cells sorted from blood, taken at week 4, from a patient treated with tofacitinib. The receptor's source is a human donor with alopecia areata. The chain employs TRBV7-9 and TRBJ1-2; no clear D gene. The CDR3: CASSLGSDGGGF. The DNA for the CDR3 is TGTGCCAGCAGCTTGGGTTCCGACGGTGGAGGCTTC.